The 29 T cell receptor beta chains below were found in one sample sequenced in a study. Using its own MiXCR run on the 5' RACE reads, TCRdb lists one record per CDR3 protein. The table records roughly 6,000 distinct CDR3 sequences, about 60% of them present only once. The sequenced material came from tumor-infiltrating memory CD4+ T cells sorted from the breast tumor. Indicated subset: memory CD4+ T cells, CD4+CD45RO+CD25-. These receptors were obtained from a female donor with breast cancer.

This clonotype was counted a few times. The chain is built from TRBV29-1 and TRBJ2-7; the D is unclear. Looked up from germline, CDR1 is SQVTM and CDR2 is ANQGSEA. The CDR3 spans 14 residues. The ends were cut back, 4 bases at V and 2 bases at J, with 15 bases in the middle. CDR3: CSVVRLTGTYEQYF. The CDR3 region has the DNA TGCAGCGTTGTACGATTGACTGGTACCTACGAGCAGTACTTC.

CDR3: CASSLDGTFVEQYF. In DNA form, the CDR3 reads TGTGCCAGCAGCTTAGACGGGACCTTCGTCGAGCAGTACTTC. The chain uses TRBV7-9 and TRBJ2-7; D could derive from TRBD1 or TRBD2 (5 bases each). The CDR3 consists of 14 residues. Germline CDR1 SEHNR, CDR2 FQNEAQ (reference sequence). Trimming removed 1 base from V and 6 bases from J, with 13 bases in between.

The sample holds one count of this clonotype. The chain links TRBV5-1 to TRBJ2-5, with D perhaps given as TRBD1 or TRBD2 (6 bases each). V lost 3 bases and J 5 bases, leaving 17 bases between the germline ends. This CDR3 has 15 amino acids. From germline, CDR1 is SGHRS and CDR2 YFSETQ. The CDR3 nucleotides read TGCGCCAGCAGCTCCGGGGAGTCGGGGGCGGAGACCCAGTACTTC. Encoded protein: CASSSGESGAETQYF.

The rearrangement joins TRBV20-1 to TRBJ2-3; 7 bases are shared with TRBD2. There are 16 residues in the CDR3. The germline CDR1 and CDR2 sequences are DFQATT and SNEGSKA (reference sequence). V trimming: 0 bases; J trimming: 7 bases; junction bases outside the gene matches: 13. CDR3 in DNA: TGCAGTGCTAGAGACGGGACTATTCCTTCTTTTAATACGCAGTATTTT. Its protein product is CSARDGTIPSFNTQYF.

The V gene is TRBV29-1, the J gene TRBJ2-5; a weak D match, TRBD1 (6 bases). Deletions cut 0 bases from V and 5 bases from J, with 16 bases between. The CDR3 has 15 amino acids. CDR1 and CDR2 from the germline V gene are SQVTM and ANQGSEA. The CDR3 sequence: CSVEDRGGLGETQYF. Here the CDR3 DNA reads TGCAGCGTTGAAGATCGTGGGGGCCTTGGGGAGACCCAGTACTTC.

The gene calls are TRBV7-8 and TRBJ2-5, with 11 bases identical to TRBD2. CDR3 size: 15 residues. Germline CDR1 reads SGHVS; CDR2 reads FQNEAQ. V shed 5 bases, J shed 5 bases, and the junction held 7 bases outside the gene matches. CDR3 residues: CASSPGTSGPETQYF. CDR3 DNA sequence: TGTGCCAGCAGCCCAGGGACTAGCGGCCCGGAGACCCAGTACTTC.

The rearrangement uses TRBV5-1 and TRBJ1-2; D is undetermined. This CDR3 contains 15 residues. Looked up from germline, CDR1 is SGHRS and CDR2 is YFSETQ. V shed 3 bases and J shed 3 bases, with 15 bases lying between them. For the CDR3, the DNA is TGCGCCAGCAGCTCCGATACCGGGCAAGACTATGGCTACACCTTC. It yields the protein CASSSDTGQDYGYTF. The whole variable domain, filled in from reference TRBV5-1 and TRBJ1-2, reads KAGVTQTPRYLIKTRGQQVTLSCSPISGHRSVSWYQQTPGQGLQFLFEYFSETQRNKGNFPGRFSGRQFSNSRSEMNVSTLELGDSALYLCASSSDTGQDYGYTFGSGTRLTVV.

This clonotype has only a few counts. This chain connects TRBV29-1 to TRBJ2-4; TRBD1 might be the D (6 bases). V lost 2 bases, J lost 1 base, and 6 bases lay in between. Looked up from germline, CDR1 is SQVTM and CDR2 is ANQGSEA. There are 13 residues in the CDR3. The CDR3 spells CSVERGAKNIQYF. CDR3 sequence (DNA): TGCAGCGTTGAAAGGGGGGCCAAAAACATTCAGTACTTC.

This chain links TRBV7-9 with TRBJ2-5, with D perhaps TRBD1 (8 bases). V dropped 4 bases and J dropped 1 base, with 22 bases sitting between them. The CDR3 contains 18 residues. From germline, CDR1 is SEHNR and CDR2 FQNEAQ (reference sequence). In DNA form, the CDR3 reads TGTGCCAGCAGCTCTTGGGGAGGGACAGGCCGTCTCCAAGAGACCCAGTACTTC. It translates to CASSSWGGTGRLQETQYF. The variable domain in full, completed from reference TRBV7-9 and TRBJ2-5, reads DTGVSQNPRHKITKRGQNVTFRCDPISEHNRLYWYRQTLGQGPEFLTYFQNEAQLEKSRLLSDRFSAERPKGSFSTLEIQRTEQGDSAMYLCASSSWGGTGRLQETQYFGPGTRLLVL.

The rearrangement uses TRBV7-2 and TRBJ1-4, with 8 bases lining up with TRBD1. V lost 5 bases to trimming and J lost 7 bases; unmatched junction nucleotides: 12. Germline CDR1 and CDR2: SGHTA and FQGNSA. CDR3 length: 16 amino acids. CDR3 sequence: CASSLQAGTGGEKLFF. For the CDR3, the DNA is TGTGCCAGCAGCCTGCAGGCCGGGACAGGAGGTGAAAAACTGTTTTTT.

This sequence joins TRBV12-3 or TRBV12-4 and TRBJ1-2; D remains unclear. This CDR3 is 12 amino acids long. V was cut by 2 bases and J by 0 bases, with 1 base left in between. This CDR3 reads CASSLSNYGYTF. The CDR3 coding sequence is TGTGCCAGCAGTTTATCTAACTATGGCTACACCTTC.

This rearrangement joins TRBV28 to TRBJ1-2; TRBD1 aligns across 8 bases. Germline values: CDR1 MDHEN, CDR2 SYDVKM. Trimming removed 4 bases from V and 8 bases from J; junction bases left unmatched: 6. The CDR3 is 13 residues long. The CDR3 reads CASSSNRGRGYTF. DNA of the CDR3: TGTGCCAGCAGTTCGAACAGGGGGAGAGGCTACACCTTC.

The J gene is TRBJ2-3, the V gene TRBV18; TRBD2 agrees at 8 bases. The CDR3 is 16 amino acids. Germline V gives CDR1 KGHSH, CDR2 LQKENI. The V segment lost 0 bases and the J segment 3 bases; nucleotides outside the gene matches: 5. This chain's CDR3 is CASSPPAGGATDTQYF. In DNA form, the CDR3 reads TGTGCCAGCTCACCACCGGCCGGGGGGGCTACAGATACGCAGTATTTT.

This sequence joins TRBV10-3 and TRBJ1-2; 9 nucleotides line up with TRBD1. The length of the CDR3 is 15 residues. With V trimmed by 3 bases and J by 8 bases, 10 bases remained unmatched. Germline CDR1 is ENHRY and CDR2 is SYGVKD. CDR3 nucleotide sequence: TGTGCCATCAGTGAATTGCGTGGACAGGGGATCGGCTACACCTTC. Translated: CAISELRGQGIGYTF.

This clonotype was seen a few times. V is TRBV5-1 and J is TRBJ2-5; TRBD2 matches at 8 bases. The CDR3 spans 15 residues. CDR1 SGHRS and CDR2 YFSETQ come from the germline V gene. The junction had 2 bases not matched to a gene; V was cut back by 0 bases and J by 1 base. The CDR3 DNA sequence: TGCGCCAGCAGCTTGGCCGGGACTAGCCAAGAGACCCAGTACTTC. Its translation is CASSLAGTSQETQYF.

CDR3 residues: CASSLGPLGNTEAFF. The DNA of the CDR3 is TGTGCCAGCAGCTTAGGTCCTTTGGGGAACACTGAAGCTTTCTTT. V is TRBV5-6 and J is TRBJ1-1, with D uncertain. Germline V CDR1 and CDR2: SGHDT, YYEEEE. V lost 2 bases, J lost 1 base, and 12 bases lay in between. The CDR3 consists of 15 residues.

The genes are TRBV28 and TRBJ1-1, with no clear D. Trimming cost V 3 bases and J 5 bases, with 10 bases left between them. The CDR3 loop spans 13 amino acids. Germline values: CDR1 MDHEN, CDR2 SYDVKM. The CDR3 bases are TGTGCCAGCAGTTTTTGGCAGTCTACTGAAGCTTTCTTT. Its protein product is CASSFWQSTEAFF.

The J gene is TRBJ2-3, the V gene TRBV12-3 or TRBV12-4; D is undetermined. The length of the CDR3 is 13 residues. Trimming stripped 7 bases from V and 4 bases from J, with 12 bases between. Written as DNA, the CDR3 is TGTGCCAGCATACGTTCTTGGGCAGATACGCAGTATTTT. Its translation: CASIRSWADTQYF.

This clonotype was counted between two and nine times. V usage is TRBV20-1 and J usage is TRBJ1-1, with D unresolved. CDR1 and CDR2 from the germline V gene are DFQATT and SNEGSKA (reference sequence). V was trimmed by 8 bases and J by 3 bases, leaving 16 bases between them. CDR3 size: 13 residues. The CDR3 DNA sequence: TGCAGTTCACCGGGGATTATGGACACTGAAGCTTTCTTT. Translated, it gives CSSPGIMDTEAFF.

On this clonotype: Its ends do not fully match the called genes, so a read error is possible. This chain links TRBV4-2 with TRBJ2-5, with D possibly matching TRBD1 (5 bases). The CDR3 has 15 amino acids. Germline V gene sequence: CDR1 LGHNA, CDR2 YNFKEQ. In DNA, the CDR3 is TGTGCCAGCAGCCAAAAGGGGCATGGCCAAAAGACCCGGTACTTC. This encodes CASSQKGHGQKTRYF.

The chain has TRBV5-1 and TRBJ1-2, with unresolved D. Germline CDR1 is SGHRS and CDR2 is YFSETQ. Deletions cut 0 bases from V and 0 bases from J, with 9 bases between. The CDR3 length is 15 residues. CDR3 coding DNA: TGCGCCAGCAGCTTGGAAGTTAATTCTAACTATGGCTACACCTTC. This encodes CASSLEVNSNYGYTF.

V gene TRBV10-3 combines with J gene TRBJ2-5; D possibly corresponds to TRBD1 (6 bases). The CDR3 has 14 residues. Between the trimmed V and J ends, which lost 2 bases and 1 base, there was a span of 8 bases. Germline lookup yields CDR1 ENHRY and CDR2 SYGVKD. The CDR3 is CAISEGQTQETQYF. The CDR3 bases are TGTGCCATCAGTGAGGGACAGACCCAAGAGACCCAGTACTTC.

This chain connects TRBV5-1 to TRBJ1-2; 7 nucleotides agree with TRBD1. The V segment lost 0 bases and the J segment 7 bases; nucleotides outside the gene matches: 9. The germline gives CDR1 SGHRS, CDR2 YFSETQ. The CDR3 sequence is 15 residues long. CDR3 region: CASSLVGTEERGYTF. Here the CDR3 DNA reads TGCGCCAGCAGCTTGGTCGGGACAGAGGAACGTGGCTACACCTTC.

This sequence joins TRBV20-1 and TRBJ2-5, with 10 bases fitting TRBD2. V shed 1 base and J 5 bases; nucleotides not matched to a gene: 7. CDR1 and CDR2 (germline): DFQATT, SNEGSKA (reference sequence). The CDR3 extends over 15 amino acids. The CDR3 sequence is CSARVPSGGAETQYF. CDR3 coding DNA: TGCAGTGCTAGAGTGCCCAGCGGGGGGGCTGAGACCCAGTACTTC.

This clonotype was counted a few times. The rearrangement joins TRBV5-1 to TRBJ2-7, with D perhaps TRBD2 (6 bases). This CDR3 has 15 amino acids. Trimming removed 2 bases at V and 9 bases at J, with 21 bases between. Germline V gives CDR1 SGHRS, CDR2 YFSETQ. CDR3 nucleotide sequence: TGCGCCAGCAGCTTCGGGGGAGTTGATAGGATCGGGCAGTACTTC. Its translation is CASSFGGVDRIGQYF.

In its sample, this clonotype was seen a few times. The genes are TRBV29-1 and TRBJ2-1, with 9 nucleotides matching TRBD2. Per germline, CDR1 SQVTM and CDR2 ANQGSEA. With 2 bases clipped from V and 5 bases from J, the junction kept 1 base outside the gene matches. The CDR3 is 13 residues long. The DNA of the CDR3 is TGCAGCGTTGAACTAGCGGGGAACAATGAGCAGTTCTTC. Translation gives CSVELAGNNEQFF.

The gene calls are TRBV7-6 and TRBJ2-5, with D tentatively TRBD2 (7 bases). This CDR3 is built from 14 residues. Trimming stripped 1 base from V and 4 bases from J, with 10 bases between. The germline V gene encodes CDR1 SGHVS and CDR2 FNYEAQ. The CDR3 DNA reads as TGTGCCAGCAGCTTAGTGGGGGGGCCAGAGACCCAGTACTTC. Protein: CASSLVGGPETQYF.

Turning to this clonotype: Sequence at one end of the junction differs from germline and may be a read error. The DNA for the CDR3 is TGTGCCAGCAGCGTAACGTCGTCCGGGGGCCACACTGAAGCTTTCTTT. This gives the protein CASSVTSSGGHTEAFF. This chain connects TRBV7-3 to TRBJ1-1; TRBD1 might be the D (6 bases). Germline V CDR1 and CDR2: SGHTA, FQGTGA. The CDR3 contains 16 residues.

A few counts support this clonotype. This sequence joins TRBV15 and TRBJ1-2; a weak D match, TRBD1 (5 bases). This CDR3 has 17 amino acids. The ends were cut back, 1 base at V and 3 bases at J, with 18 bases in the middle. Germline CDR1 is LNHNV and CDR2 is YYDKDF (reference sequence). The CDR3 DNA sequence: TGTGCCACCAGCAGAGGGCTGCTTAGGGTGGGGGACTATGGCTACACCTTC. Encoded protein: CATSRGLLRVGDYGYTF.